Shown below are 23 T cell receptor beta chains from a single sample sequenced in a study of T cell responses to AZD1222 COVID-19 vaccine. The assay was immunoSEQ multiplex PCR, and TCRdb's table has in-frame clones only and misses some. The sample has about 140,000 clones; around 89% are singletons. Material: peripheral blood, obtained on day 0 of AZD1222 vaccination. These receptor sequences come from an adult in good health.

The CDR3 reads CASSAQGEDTEAFF. Here the CDR3 DNA reads TGTGCCAGCAGCGCCCAGGGGGAGGACACTGAAGCTTTCTTT. This chain links TRBV9 with TRBJ1-1, with 7 bases aligning to TRBD1. The CDR3 runs to 14 residues. Unmatched junction bases numbered 5, after V lost 3 bases and J lost 3 bases. Germline CDR1 is SGDLS and CDR2 is YYNGEE.

V usage is TRBV3-1 (or the pseudogene TRBV3-2) and J usage is TRBJ1-2; D might be TRBD1 (5 bases). Germline values: CDR1 LGHDT, CDR2 YNNKEL (reference sequence). Trimming stripped 4 bases from V and 4 bases from J, with 16 bases between. This CDR3 is 15 amino acids long. This CDR3 is CASSRGAGPGYGYTF. CDR3 coding DNA: TGTGCCAGCAGCCGTGGGGCGGGGCCGGGCTATGGCTACACCTTC.

V gene TRBV27 combines with J gene TRBJ1-6; D unclear. This CDR3 is built from 12 residues. Germline loops: CDR1 MNHEY, CDR2 SMNVEV (reference sequence). Trimming removed 6 bases at V and 6 bases at J, with 6 bases between. The CDR3 nucleotides are TGTGCCAGCAGAGTTGGTAATTCACCCCTCCACTTT. Translating it yields CASRVGNSPLHF.

This clone has only one observation. The V gene is TRBV6-2 or TRBV6-3, the J gene TRBJ2-3; TRBD2 aligns across 9 bases. With 6 bases clipped from V and 6 bases from J, the junction kept 16 bases outside the gene matches. This CDR3 spans 17 amino acids. CDR1 is MNHEY and CDR2 is SVGEGT in the germline V gene. CDR3 residues: CASSWIWREGHLDTQYF. The DNA for the CDR3 is TGTGCCAGCAGCTGGATATGGCGGGAGGGTCATTTGGATACGCAGTATTTT.

This clone was detected ten times or more. V is TRBV4-1 and J is TRBJ2-7; TRBD1 might be the D (5 bases). V lost 0 bases and J lost 2, with 17 bases in between. The V gene's germline CDR1 is MGHRA and CDR2 YSYEKL. The CDR3 covers 17 residues. CDR3 sequence reads: CASSQDWVLGVPYEQYF. Written as DNA, the CDR3 is TGCGCCAGCAGCCAAGATTGGGTATTAGGGGTCCCCTACGAGCAGTACTTC.

The rearrangement joins TRBV19 to TRBJ1-2; D is possibly TRBD1 (5 bases). CDR1 is LNHDA and CDR2 is SQIVND in the germline V gene (reference sequence). V dropped 3 bases and J dropped 8 bases, with 16 bases sitting between them. CDR3 length equals 14 residues. The CDR3 DNA reads as TGTGCCAGTAGTATTGAGGGGTTGGCTCGCGGCTACACCTTC. Its protein is CASSIEGLARGYTF.

This clone is labeled as medium-sized (0.01 to 0.1%). The V and J genes are TRBV4-2 and TRBJ2-2, with D perhaps matching TRBD2 (6 bases). Trimming left V 0 bases short and J 7 bases short, with 15 bases between. This CDR3 has 16 residues. The germline CDR1 and CDR2 sequences are LGHNA and YNFKEQ. The CDR3 sequence is CASSQDMSGEGGELFF. CDR3 bases: TGTGCCAGCAGCCAAGATATGTCGGGAGAAGGCGGGGAGCTGTTTTTT.

The chain combines TRBV4-1 with TRBJ1-5; the D is unclear. Germline-derived CDR1 and CDR2 are MGHRA and YSYEKL. With 1 base removed from V and 4 bases from J, the gap between germline ends came to 11 bases. The CDR3 consists of 15 residues. The CDR3 loop reads CASSQVWGGNQPQHF. CDR3 DNA: TGCGCCAGCAGCCAAGTCTGGGGAGGAAATCAGCCCCAGCATTTT.

The chain employs TRBV27 and TRBJ1-1; the match to TRBD1 covers 8 bases. The CDR3 is made up of 17 amino acids. V shed 4 bases, J shed 2 bases, and the junction held 12 bases outside the gene matches. The V gene's germline CDR1 is MNHEY and CDR2 SMNVEV (reference sequence). The CDR3 sequence: CASSSRQGMGINTEAFF. CDR3 sequence (DNA): TGTGCCAGCAGTTCGAGACAGGGGATGGGGATAAACACTGAAGCTTTCTTT.

V gene TRBV27 combines with J gene TRBJ1-6, with D unresolved. Trimming left V 0 bases short and J 6 bases short, with 12 bases between. The CDR3 sequence is 16 residues long. Germline lookup yields CDR1 MNHEY and CDR2 SMNVEV (reference sequence). The CDR3 here is CASSLSRVSFNSPLHF. The CDR3 DNA reads as TGTGCCAGCAGTTTATCGAGGGTTAGTTTTAATTCACCCCTCCACTTT.

The CDR3 is CASSSHRENEQYF. For the CDR3, the DNA is TGTGCCAGCAGTAGCCACAGGGAAAACGAGCAGTACTTC. This chain uses TRBV6-6 with TRBJ2-7, with D possibly TRBD1 on 6 matching bases. This CDR3 is 13 amino acids long. V was cut by 5 bases and J by 5 bases, with 13 bases left in between. Looked up from germline, CDR1 is MNHNY and CDR2 is SVGAGI (reference sequence).

V usage is TRBV5-1 and J usage is TRBJ2-3; D perhaps matches TRBD1 (6 bases). The CDR3 is 14 residues long. Between the trimmed V and J ends, which lost 1 base and 4 bases, there was a span of 10 bases. CDR1 is SGHRS, CDR2 YFSETQ, per germline. In nucleotides, the CDR3 is TGCGCCAGCAGCTTGAGACAGGCTTCAGATACGCAGTATTTT. As protein: CASSLRQASDTQYF.

V and J are TRBV7-9 and TRBJ2-3; no firm D call. The length of the CDR3 is 13 residues. The V end was cut by 1 base, the J end by 3 bases, with 5 bases between. CDR1 is SEHNR, CDR2 FQNEAQ, per germline (reference sequence). The CDR3 protein is CASSLGGTDTQYF. CDR3 DNA: TGTGCCAGCAGCTTAGGTGGGACAGATACGCAGTATTTT.

The rearrangement uses TRBV7-9 and TRBJ2-7; 9 nucleotides agree with TRBD2. Germline assignment: CDR1 SEHNR and CDR2 FQNEAQ (reference sequence). With V trimmed by 7 bases and J by 12 bases, 7 bases remained unmatched. The CDR3 sequence is 11 residues long. The CDR3 spells CASMASGVLYF. The CDR3 DNA sequence: TGTGCCAGCATGGCTAGCGGGGTGCTGTACTTC.

The chain joins TRBV19 to TRBJ1-6, with TRBD1 identical over 9 bases. CDR3 length: 17 residues. The V and J ends lost 4 bases and 2 bases, in that order; junction bases with no gene match: 6. From germline, CDR1 is LNHDA and CDR2 SQIVND (reference sequence). CDR3 DNA sequence: TGTGCCAGTAGTACTCTACAGGGGGCGGCCTATAATTCACCCCTCCACTTT. Residues: CASSTLQGAAYNSPLHF.

The CDR3 nucleotides read TGCAGCGTTGATGGGACTAGCTCCTACAATGAGCAGTTCTTC. Amino acid sequence: CSVDGTSSYNEQFF. The rearrangement joins TRBV29-1 to TRBJ2-1; 8 bases fit TRBD2. Germline V lookup: CDR1 SQVTM, CDR2 ANQGSEA. The length of the CDR3 is 14 residues. Unmatched junction bases numbered 1, after V lost 3 bases and J lost 0 bases.

The chain combines TRBV5-1 with TRBJ2-1, with 7 bases fitting TRBD1. The J segment lost 6 bases and the V segment lost 4 bases, leaving 7 bases of the junction unmatched. The CDR3 is made up of 14 amino acids. Germline lookup yields CDR1 SGHRS and CDR2 YFSETQ. As DNA, the CDR3 is TGCGCCAGCAGCACTACAGGGGTAGGCAATGAGCAGTTCTTC. As protein: CASSTTGVGNEQFF.

This chain joins TRBV7-8 and TRBJ1-1, with TRBD1 identical over 7 bases. Looked up from germline, CDR1 is SGHVS and CDR2 is FQNEAQ. There are 14 residues in the CDR3. Unmatched junction bases numbered 3, after V lost 1 base and J lost 4 bases. For the CDR3, the DNA is TGTGCCAGCAGCTTAGACAGGGGATCCACTGAAGCTTTCTTT. It codes for CASSLDRGSTEAFF.

This clone has only one observation. This rearrangement joins TRBV27 to TRBJ2-1; unclear D gene. Germline CDR1 is MNHEY and CDR2 is SMNVEV (reference sequence). V was cut by 3 bases and J by 4 bases, with 10 bases left in between. CDR3 length: 14 residues. The CDR3 region has the DNA TGTGCCAGCAGTTTCATGGCTAGTTACAATGAGCAGTTCTTC. Its translation is CASSFMASYNEQFF.

The chain uses TRBV6-5 and TRBJ2-7; TRBD1 agrees at 8 bases. V lost 6 bases and J lost 0; bases outside the gene matches: 7. The germline V gene encodes CDR1 MNHEY and CDR2 SVGAGI. There are 15 residues in the CDR3. Written as DNA, the CDR3 is TGTGCCAGCAGCCCCGGGACAGGTGACTCCTACGAGCAGTACTTC. This translates into CASSPGTGDSYEQYF.

This rearrangement joins TRBV4-1 to TRBJ2-1, with no clear D. CDR1 is MGHRA and CDR2 is YSYEKL in the germline V gene. There are 16 residues in the CDR3. V lost 2 bases and J 0 bases, leaving 11 bases between the germline ends. The CDR3 sequence: CASSQRRQSSYNEQFF. CDR3 sequence (DNA): TGCGCCAGCAGCCAAAGGCGGCAGAGCTCCTACAATGAGCAGTTCTTC.

V gene TRBV18 combines with J gene TRBJ2-7; 7 positions agree with TRBD2. Germline lookup yields CDR1 KGHSH and CDR2 LQKENI. This CDR3 region has 15 residues. V shed 3 bases, J shed 2 bases, and the junction held 7 bases outside the gene matches. The CDR3 region has the DNA TGTGCCAGCTCACCCCGGGGGGAGAAGCCCTACGAGCAGTACTTC. It yields the protein CASSPRGEKPYEQYF.

The chain recombines TRBV2 with TRBJ2-1, with TRBD2 identical over 9 bases. Germline V lookup: CDR1 SNHLY, CDR2 FYNNEI. This CDR3 has 15 amino acids. V lost 2 bases and J lost 5; bases outside the gene matches: 4. CDR3 nucleotides: TGTGCCAGCAGTGAACAGCGGGGGGCGCACAATGAGCAGTTCTTC. It is translated as CASSEQRGAHNEQFF.